Each of the 16 T cell receptor beta chains below was sequenced from the same sample in a study of molecular identifiers for immune sequencing clone quantification. One entry per CDR3 protein results from TCRdb running MiXCR on the PCR reads. The sample has about half a million distinct CDR3 sequences; 25% are singletons. The material sequenced was naive CD8+ T cells from blood, with Jurkat cell RNA spiked in. Described subset: FACS-sorted CD8+CD4-CCR7+CD45RA+ naive T cells. The receptors were sampled from a human donor in good health. Some libraries in this study had Jurkat cell RNA spiked in.

In this sample, this clonotype turned up once. With a much larger clone just one base away, this may be a read error. The chain carries TRBV5-3 and TRBJ2-2, with D perhaps TRBD2 (6 bases). Being an ORF, TRBV5-3 has a function that is uncertain. This CDR3 contains 14 residues. Trimming stripped 8 bases from V and 3 bases from J, with 14 bases between. The CDR3 sequence is CASIFGTYTGELFF. In DNA, the CDR3 is TGTGCCAGCATCTTCGGGACTTACACCGGGGAGCTGTTTTTT.

Remarks on this clonotype: Since a much larger clone is just one base distant, this may be a read error. This chain links TRBV19 with TRBJ2-4, with a possible D match to TRBD1 (5 bases). V was cut by 3 bases and J by 8 bases, with 26 bases left in between. The CDR3 contains 18 residues. Germline V gene lookup returns CDR1 LNHDA and CDR2 SQIVND (reference sequence). CDR3 nucleotides: TGTGCCAGTAGTATGCCCTACACCCTACCAGGGCAACGGGACATTCAGTACTTC. Translated, it gives CASSMPYTLPGQRDIQYF. Looking up the rest from reference TRBV19 and TRBJ2-4 gives the full variable domain: DGGITQSPKYLFRKEGQNVTLSCEQNLNHDAMYWYRQDPGQGLRLIYYSQIVNDFQKGDIAEGYSVSREKKESFPLTVTSAQKNPTAFYLCASSMPYTLPGQRDIQYFGAGTRLSVL.

The chain recombines TRBV19 with TRBJ2-7; 8 bases line up with TRBD1. V lost 6 bases and J lost 3; bases outside the gene matches: 10. This CDR3 is built from 15 residues. Per the germline V gene, CDR1 is LNHDA and CDR2 is SQIVND (reference sequence). In DNA, the CDR3 is TGTGCCAGTAGAATTGGGCCAGGGGGCAGCTACGAGCAGTACTTC. It codes for CASRIGPGGSYEQYF.

The DNA of the CDR3 is TGTGCCAGCAGTCCGGGTACTGTTTCCTACAATGAGCAGTTCTTC. Translating it yields CASSPGTVSYNEQFF. This chain joins TRBV6-1 and TRBJ2-1, with D hard to call. V lost 5 bases to trimming and J lost 1 base, with 12 bases between them. The CDR3 contains 15 residues. Germline CDR1 reads MNHNS; CDR2 reads SASEGT.

In regard to this clonotype: A much larger clone differs from this one at a single base, so this may be a read error. This sequence joins TRBV9 and TRBJ2-7; perhaps TRBD2 as D (6 bases). The CDR3 sequence is 14 residues long. CDR1 is SGDLS and CDR2 is YYNGEE in the germline V gene. In nucleotides, the CDR3 is TGTGCCAGCAGCGTGGGGTTCCAGGACTACGAGCAGTGCTTC. Translation: CASSVGFQDYEQCF.

The chain employs TRBV12-3 or TRBV12-4 and TRBJ1-2; a possible D gene is TRBD1 (5 bases). The V end lost 6 bases, the J end lost 10 bases, and 9 bases lay between the germline ends. CDR3 length equals 10 residues. DNA of the CDR3: TGTGCCAGCAGGGGGCCGTACTACACCTTC. It encodes CASRGPYYTF.

The chain recombines TRBV11-2 with TRBJ2-3, with D possibly being TRBD2 (5 bases). Trimming left V 1 base short and J 4 bases short, with 12 bases between. The CDR3 loop spans 15 amino acids. Germline V CDR1 and CDR2: SGHAT, FQNNGV. CDR3 sequence (DNA): TGTGCCAGCAGCTTAGGAGGGTCACATGCAGATACGCAGTATTTT. This sequence encodes CASSLGGSHADTQYF.

Many counts were recorded for this clonotype. The rearrangement links TRBV29-1 to TRBJ1-3; D is perhaps TRBD1 (6 bases). Deletions cut 4 bases from V and 0 bases from J, with 10 bases between. Germline V CDR1 and CDR2: SQVTM, ANQGSEA. The CDR3 has 14 amino acids. The CDR3 spells CSVVSGVSGNTIYF. DNA for the CDR3: TGCAGCGTTGTTTCAGGGGTCTCTGGAAACACCATATATTTT. The full variable domain, completed using reference TRBV29-1 and TRBJ1-3, is SAVISQKPSRDICQRGTSLTIQCQVDSQVTMMFWYRQQPGQSLTLIATANQGSEATYESGFVIDKFPISRPNLTFSTLTVSNMSPEDSSIYLCSVVSGVSGNTIYFGEGSWLTVV.

The chain carries TRBV12-3 or TRBV12-4 and TRBJ1-4, with D possibly being TRBD1 (5 bases). Trimming cost V 0 bases and J 3 bases, with 5 bases left between them. The CDR3 length is 14 residues. DNA of the CDR3: TGTGCCAGCAGTTTAGCGGGGCCTAATGAAAAACTGTTTTTT. This translates into CASSLAGPNEKLFF.

This clonotype was seen many times. The chain couples TRBV12-3 or TRBV12-4 to TRBJ2-7; 8 bases are shared with TRBD1. The ends lost 5 bases at V and 5 bases at J; junction bases unmatched: 8. The CDR3 has 14 amino acids. The CDR3 nucleotides are TGTGCCAGCAGTCCGACAGGGGTTTTGAACGAGCAGTACTTC. Translating it yields CASSPTGVLNEQYF.

This clonotype was recorded a few times. The chain links TRBV19 to TRBJ1-5, with 9 bases fitting TRBD1. The CDR3 sequence is 14 residues long. The V and J ends lost 3 bases and 7 bases, in that order; junction bases with no gene match: 4. Germline V gene sequence: CDR1 LNHDA, CDR2 SQIVND (reference sequence). CDR3 coding DNA: TGTGCCAGTAGTATGATGGGGACAGGGCAGCCCCAGCATTTT. As protein: CASSMMGTGQPQHF.

V gene TRBV20-1 combines with J gene TRBJ1-5; D is perhaps TRBD1 (6 bases). Germline V CDR1 and CDR2: DFQATT, SNEGSKA (reference sequence). The germline V and J ends were trimmed by 0 bases and 0 bases, with 18 bases remaining between them. This CDR3 region has 18 residues. CDR3 nucleotides: TGCAGTGCTAGAGACGGGACACTAGACCATTATAGCAATCAGCCCCAGCATTTT. This gives the protein CSARDGTLDHYSNQPQHF.

This clonotype has more than one count but fewer than ten. The chain uses TRBV30 and TRBJ1-1, with TRBD1 matching 9 bases. Germline trimming cut 1 base from V and 5 bases from J; bases unmatched to any gene: 8. From germline, CDR1 is GTSNPN and CDR2 SVGIG (reference sequence). The CDR3 runs 15 residues. The CDR3 DNA sequence: TGTGCCTGGAGTGATATTGGACAGGGGAGAACTGAAGCTTTCTTT. Translating gives CAWSDIGQGRTEAFF.

This clonotype showed up just once. The gene calls are TRBV9 and TRBJ1-1, with D possibly matching TRBD1 (5 bases). CDR1 is SGDLS and CDR2 is YYNGEE in the germline V gene. The CDR3 contains 12 residues. V was trimmed by 8 bases and J by 4 bases, leaving 12 bases between them. The CDR3 loop reads CASKAGSTEAFF. CDR3 sequence (DNA): TGTGCCAGTAAAGCAGGGAGCACTGAAGCTTTCTTT. The variable domain in full, with the rest retrieved from reference TRBV9 and TRBJ1-1, is DSGVTQTPKHLITATGQRVTLRCSPRSGDLSVYWYQQSLDQGLQFLIQYYNGEERAKGNILERFSAQQFPDLHSELNLSSLELGDSALYFCASKAGSTEAFFGQGTRLTVV.

CDR3 sequence: CASSLSADTTKDGELFF. Written as DNA, the CDR3 is TGTGCCAGCAGCTTATCCGCGGACACAACCAAGGACGGGGAGCTGTTTTTT. V usage is TRBV7-9 and J usage is TRBJ2-2; D possibly corresponds to TRBD1 (5 bases). V was shortened by 2 bases and J by 7 bases, with 20 bases between the two germline ends. Germline V CDR1 and CDR2: SEHNR, FQNEAQ (reference sequence). This CDR3 comprises 17 residues.

The chain is built from TRBV11-2 and TRBJ2-2; 12 positions agree with TRBD2. The CDR3 consists of 18 residues. With V trimmed by 5 bases and J by 2 bases, 9 bases remained unmatched. Looked up from germline, CDR1 is SGHAT and CDR2 is FQNNGV. The chain's CDR3 is CASSPLTSGGHNTGELFF. For the CDR3, the DNA is TGTGCCAGCAGCCCCCTGACTAGCGGGGGCCACAACACCGGGGAGCTGTTTTTT.